These 26 T cell receptor beta chains originate from one sample sequenced in a study of T cell responses to AZD1222 COVID-19 vaccine. Measured with immunoSEQ multiplex PCR; TCRdb has only the in-frame clones, and not every one. The sample lists approximately 190,000 clones, 85% to 90% seen once, with approximately 2.5% in the top ten. The sample in question was peripheral blood, obtained on day 0 of MenACWY control vaccination. Every receptor here comes from an adult in good health.

Here the CDR3 reads CASSPLNAGNTEAFF. Here the CDR3 DNA reads TGTGCCAGCTCACCACTGAACGCCGGGAACACTGAAGCTTTCTTT. This sequence joins TRBV18 and TRBJ1-1; D not certain. CDR1 is KGHSH, CDR2 LQKENI, per germline. The CDR3 is 15 residues long. Trimming cost V 1 base and J 1 base, with 10 bases left between them.

The chain employs TRBV5-4 and TRBJ2-7; 9 nucleotides agree with TRBD1. This CDR3 has 16 amino acids. V trimming: 1 base; J trimming: 2 bases; junction bases outside the gene matches: 7. Germline values: CDR1 SGHNT, CDR2 YYREEE (reference sequence). CDR3 in amino acids: CASSLPPGTGTYEQYF. The CDR3 DNA reads TGTGCCAGCAGCTTGCCGCCCGGGACAGGGACCTACGAGCAGTACTTC.

This clone was observed once. V usage is TRBV25-1 and J usage is TRBJ2-2, with D possibly being TRBD2 (6 bases). V was clipped by 4 bases and J by 4 bases, with 19 bases between them. The CDR3 covers 17 residues. In germline, CDR1 is MGHDK, CDR2 SYGVNS. The CDR3 nucleotides read TGTGCCAGCAGTGGCGTTCGGGACGGGAGCTTCACCGGGGAGCTGTTTTTT. It translates to CASSGVRDGSFTGELFF.

The chain is built from TRBV7-2 and TRBJ2-7, with D unclear. V was clipped by 3 bases and J by 6 bases, with 15 bases between them. The CDR3 runs 14 residues. In germline, CDR1 is SGHTA, CDR2 FQGNSA. In DNA, the CDR3 is TGTGCCAGCAGCTTGGTGGTGGTAGCCTCCGAGCAGTACTTC. Amino acid sequence: CASSLVVVASEQYF.

The chain has TRBV7-9 and TRBJ1-4, with 10 bases fitting TRBD1. Germline V gene lookup returns CDR1 SEHNR and CDR2 FQNEAQ (reference sequence). CDR3 length equals 16 residues. V dropped 2 bases and J dropped 2; count of bases not matched to a gene: 2. This CDR3 is CASSLRDRGTNEKLFF. The DNA of the CDR3 is TGTGCCAGCAGCTTAAGGGACAGGGGCACTAATGAAAAACTGTTTTTT.

This chain uses TRBV28 with TRBJ1-1, with D possibly being TRBD1 (5 bases). Per germline, CDR1 MDHEN and CDR2 SYDVKM. The length of the CDR3 is 12 residues. V was pared by 8 bases and J by 5 bases, with 12 bases between. Here the CDR3 reads CASWAGGTEAFF. Here the CDR3 DNA reads TGTGCCAGCTGGGCGGGGGGTACTGAAGCTTTCTTT.

The CDR3 region is CASTRAGSWDTQYF. The CDR3 DNA follows: TGTGCCAGCACCCGGGCGGGCTCTTGGGATACGCAGTATTTT. The chain combines TRBV28 with TRBJ2-3; TRBD2 is a possible D gene (5 bases). Germline V gene sequence: CDR1 MDHEN, CDR2 SYDVKM. This CDR3 comprises 14 residues. V was cut by 7 bases and J by 6 bases, with 17 bases left in between.

In this sample, this clone turned up once. The chain is built from TRBV20-1 and TRBJ1-1; D remains ambiguous. The germline gives CDR1 DFQATT, CDR2 SNEGSKA (reference sequence). The CDR3 sequence is 13 residues long. With 3 bases removed from V and 4 bases from J, the gap between germline ends came to 12 bases. CDR3 nucleotide sequence: TGCAGTGCTAGTACTGAGGTGGGCACTGAAGCTTTCTTT. Translated: CSASTEVGTEAFF.

V gene TRBV7-9 combines with J gene TRBJ2-2, with 8 bases fitting TRBD1. CDR1 is SEHNR and CDR2 is FQNEAQ in the germline V gene (reference sequence). V gave up 1 base and J gave up 2 bases; unmatched junction bases: 6. This CDR3 is 17 amino acids long. The CDR3 sequence is CASSLGTGTGNTGELFF. For the CDR3, the DNA is TGTGCCAGCAGCTTAGGGACTGGGACAGGAAACACCGGGGAGCTGTTTTTT.

The gene calls are TRBV7-2 and TRBJ1-3; 9 bases line up with TRBD1. Germline V gene lookup returns CDR1 SGHTA and CDR2 FQGNSA. The CDR3 loop spans 16 amino acids. V lost 5 bases, J lost 0 bases, and 5 bases stayed unmatched. CDR3 in amino acids: CASSPRQGGSGNTIYF. The CDR3 bases are TGTGCCAGCAGCCCCCGACAGGGGGGCTCTGGAAACACCATATATTTT.

The gene calls are TRBV28 and TRBJ2-2; 7 positions agree with TRBD1. V lost 3 bases and J lost 3; bases outside the gene matches: 10. The CDR3 spans 17 residues. CDR1 and CDR2 (germline): MDHEN, SYDVKM. The CDR3 spells CASSLVGPGGYTGELFF. CDR3 nucleotides: TGTGCCAGCAGTTTGGTGGGGCCAGGGGGTTACACCGGGGAGCTGTTTTTT.

The chain uses TRBV19 and TRBJ1-5; D ambiguous. V dropped 3 bases and J dropped 4 bases, with 13 bases sitting between them. This CDR3 has 15 amino acids. The germline CDR1 and CDR2 sequences are LNHDA and SQIVND (reference sequence). In DNA, the CDR3 is TGTGCCAGTAGTATGGTGGGAGGTGGGAATCAGCCCCAGCATTTT. This gives the protein CASSMVGGGNQPQHF.

The count of this clone is one. J is TRBJ1-2 and V is TRBV28; D possibly corresponds to TRBD1 (5 bases). Germline loops: CDR1 MDHEN, CDR2 SYDVKM. CDR3 length: 14 amino acids. Trimming removed 3 bases from V and 2 bases from J, with 10 bases in between. As DNA, the CDR3 is TGTGCCAGCAGTTTCAGGGTTCTCAACTATGGCTACACCTTC. Its protein is CASSFRVLNYGYTF.

This clone was found once. The CDR3 is CASSKGDEQYF. CDR3 coding DNA: TGTGCCAGCAGCAAAGGAGACGAGCAGTACTTC. The chain couples TRBV21-1 to TRBJ2-7; whether TRBD2, the table's D call, matches the DNA was not checked. TRBV21-1 is a pseudogene. The CDR3 extends over 11 amino acids.

The chain joins TRBV23-1 to TRBJ2-1; TRBD1 aligns across 11 bases. TRBV23-1 is recorded as an ORF, its role being uncertain. Trimming cost V 3 bases and J 7 bases; bases outside gene matches: 5. This CDR3 contains 15 residues. CDR3 loop: CASSHPWDRGNEQFF. CDR3 DNA sequence: TGCGCCAGCAGTCACCCTTGGGACAGGGGGAATGAGCAGTTCTTC.

This sequence joins TRBV6-5 and TRBJ2-7; 14 nucleotides line up with TRBD2. Germline loops: CDR1 MNHEY, CDR2 SVGAGI. Trimming at V came to 6 bases and at J to 11 bases, leaving 6 bases not matched to a gene. The CDR3 runs to 13 residues. The chain's CDR3 is CASRQTSGRVEYF. CDR3 in DNA: TGTGCCAGCAGACAGACTAGCGGGAGGGTTGAGTACTTC.

The genes are TRBV19 and TRBJ2-1; D remains unclear. Germline V CDR1 and CDR2: LNHDA, SQIVND (reference sequence). This CDR3 comprises 13 residues. V lost 5 bases and J 6 bases, leaving 11 bases between the germline ends. Written as DNA, the CDR3 is TGTGCCAGTAGTTTCCGATCGGGCAATGAGCAGTTCTTC. The encoded protein is CASSFRSGNEQFF.

The chain employs TRBV11-1 and TRBJ2-1; the match to TRBD2 covers 13 bases. This CDR3 has 15 amino acids. Germline V gene lookup returns CDR1 SGHAT and CDR2 FQDESV (reference sequence). Germline trimming cut 5 bases from V and 6 bases from J; bases unmatched to any gene: 4. The CDR3 here is CASSLGLAGVNEQFF. CDR3 nucleotides: TGTGCCAGCAGCCTTGGACTAGCGGGGGTCAATGAGCAGTTCTTC.

This chain connects TRBV29-1 to TRBJ1-5; no firm D call. Trimming left V 4 bases short and J 7 bases short, with 11 bases between. Germline-derived CDR1 and CDR2 are SQVTM and ANQGSEA. The CDR3 is 12 residues long. CDR3 sequence reads: CSVGSYGQPQHF. In DNA form, the CDR3 reads TGCAGCGTTGGCTCCTACGGGCAGCCCCAGCATTTT.

V gene TRBV7-9 combines with J gene TRBJ2-3, with 8 bases lining up with TRBD1. V lost 0 bases to trimming and J lost 2 bases; unmatched junction nucleotides: 4. This CDR3 contains 16 residues. From germline, CDR1 is SEHNR and CDR2 FQNEAQ (reference sequence). The CDR3 sequence: CASSLATGGITDTQYF. The CDR3 DNA is TGTGCCAGCAGCTTAGCCACAGGGGGGATCACAGATACGCAGTATTTT.

The rearrangement uses TRBV6-4 and TRBJ2-5; the match to TRBD2 covers 7 bases. Germline CDR1 MRHNA, CDR2 SNTAGT. V was pared by 0 bases and J by 5 bases, with 12 bases of the junction left unmatched. This CDR3 is 17 amino acids long. CDR3: CASSDSSAGTSLETQYF. The CDR3 nucleotides are TGTGCCAGCAGTGACTCTTCAGCGGGGACGTCGTTGGAGACCCAGTACTTC.

This sequence joins TRBV19 and TRBJ1-2; D might be TRBD1 (6 bases). Germline loops: CDR1 LNHDA, CDR2 SQIVND (reference sequence). Trimming took 3 bases from V and 0 from J, leaving 8 bases between them. CDR3 length equals 14 residues. CDR3 DNA sequence: TGTGCCAGTAGTATCACAGGGACTAACTATGGCTACACCTTC. Its translation: CASSITGTNYGYTF.

The chain is built from TRBV28 and TRBJ1-1, with D hard to call. This CDR3 has 11 amino acids. V was pared by 3 bases and J by 7 bases, with 6 bases between. Per germline, CDR1 MDHEN and CDR2 SYDVKM. This chain's CDR3 is CASSLRDEAFF. The CDR3, as DNA: TGTGCCAGCAGTTTGCGGGATGAAGCTTTCTTT.

The chain combines TRBV27 with TRBJ1-2; D is ambiguous. The CDR3 is made up of 12 amino acids. Trimming took off 5 bases at V and 7 bases at J, with 11 bases between the two ends. CDR1 and CDR2 from the germline V gene are MNHEY and SMNVEV (reference sequence). The CDR3 protein is CASSSEGGGYTF. In nucleotides, the CDR3 is TGTGCCAGCAGTAGTGAAGGTGGTGGCTACACCTTC.

This chain uses TRBV7-2 with TRBJ1-5; D is unresolved. This CDR3 has 13 amino acids. Germline-derived CDR1 and CDR2 are SGHTA and FQGNSA. V was clipped by 5 bases and J by 7 bases, with 12 bases between them. This CDR3 is CASSPTSGQPQHF. The CDR3 DNA sequence: TGTGCCAGCAGCCCTACTTCAGGCCAGCCCCAGCATTTT.

The chain carries TRBV18 and TRBJ2-1; TRBD2 aligns across 7 bases. J lost 5 bases, V lost 6 bases, and 16 bases had no gene match. The CDR3 extends over 17 amino acids. Germline-derived CDR1 and CDR2 are KGHSH and LQKENI. DNA for the CDR3: TGTGCCAGCTCCGAGACTAGCCCCCTCCCCGGGAACAATGAGCAGTTCTTC. Amino acids: CASSETSPLPGNNEQFF.